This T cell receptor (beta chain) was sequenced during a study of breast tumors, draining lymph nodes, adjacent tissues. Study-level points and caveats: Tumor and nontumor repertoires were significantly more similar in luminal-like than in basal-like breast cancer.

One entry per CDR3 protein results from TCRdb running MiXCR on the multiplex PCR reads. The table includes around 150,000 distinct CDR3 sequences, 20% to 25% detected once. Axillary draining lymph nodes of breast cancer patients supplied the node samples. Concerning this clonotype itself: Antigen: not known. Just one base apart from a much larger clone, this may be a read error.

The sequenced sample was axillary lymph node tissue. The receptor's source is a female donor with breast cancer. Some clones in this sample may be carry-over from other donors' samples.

CDR3 bases: TGTGCCAGCTCACCCCGATCGGGACAGGGAGGAGAGACCCAGTACTTC. Translation gives CASSPRSGQGGETQYF. The V gene is TRBV18, the J gene TRBJ2-5; 9 bases agree with TRBD1. The trim removed 3 bases at V and 4 bases at J, leaving 9 bases unmatched. The germline V gene encodes CDR1 KGHSH and CDR2 LQKENI. The CDR3 extends over 16 amino acids.